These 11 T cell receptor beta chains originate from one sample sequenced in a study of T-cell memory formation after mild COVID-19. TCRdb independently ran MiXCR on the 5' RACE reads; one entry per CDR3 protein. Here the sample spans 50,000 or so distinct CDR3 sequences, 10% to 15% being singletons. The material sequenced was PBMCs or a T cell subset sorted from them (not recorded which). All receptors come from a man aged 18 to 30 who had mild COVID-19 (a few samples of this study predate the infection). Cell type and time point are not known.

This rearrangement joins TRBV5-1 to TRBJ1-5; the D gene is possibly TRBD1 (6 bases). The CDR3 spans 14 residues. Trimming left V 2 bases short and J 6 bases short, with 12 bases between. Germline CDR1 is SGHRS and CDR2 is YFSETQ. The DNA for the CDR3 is TGCGCCAGCAGCTTCACAGGGCTTGGTCAGCCCCAGCATTTT. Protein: CASSFTGLGQPQHF.

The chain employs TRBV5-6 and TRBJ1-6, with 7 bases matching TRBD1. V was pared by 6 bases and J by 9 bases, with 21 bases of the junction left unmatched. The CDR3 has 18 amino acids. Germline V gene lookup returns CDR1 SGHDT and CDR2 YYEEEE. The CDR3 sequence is CASIRTGDRQELISPLHF. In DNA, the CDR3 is TGTGCCAGCATCCGAACAGGGGACCGGCAAGAACTAATTTCACCCCTCCACTTT.

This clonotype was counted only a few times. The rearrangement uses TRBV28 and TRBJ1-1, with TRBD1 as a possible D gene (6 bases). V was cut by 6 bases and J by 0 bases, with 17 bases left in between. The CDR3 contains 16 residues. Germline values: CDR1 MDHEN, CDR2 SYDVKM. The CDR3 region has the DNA TGTGCCAGCAGCGATCCCCTAGGACAGCTGAACACTGAAGCTTTCTTT. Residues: CASSDPLGQLNTEAFF.

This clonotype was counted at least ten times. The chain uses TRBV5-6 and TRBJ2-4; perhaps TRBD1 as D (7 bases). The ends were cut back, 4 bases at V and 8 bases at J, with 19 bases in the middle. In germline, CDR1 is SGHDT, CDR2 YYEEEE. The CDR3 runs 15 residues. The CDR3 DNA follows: TGTGCCAGCAGCCAAACGGAGGGGGCAGGGGACATTCAGTACTTC. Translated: CASSQTEGAGDIQYF.

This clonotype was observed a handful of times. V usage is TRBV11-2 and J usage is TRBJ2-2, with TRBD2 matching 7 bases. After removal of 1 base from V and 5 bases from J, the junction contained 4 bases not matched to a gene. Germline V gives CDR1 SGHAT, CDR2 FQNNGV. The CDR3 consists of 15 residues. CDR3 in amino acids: CASSLAGGETGELFF. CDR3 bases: TGTGCCAGCAGCTTAGCGGGAGGAGAGACCGGGGAGCTGTTTTTT.

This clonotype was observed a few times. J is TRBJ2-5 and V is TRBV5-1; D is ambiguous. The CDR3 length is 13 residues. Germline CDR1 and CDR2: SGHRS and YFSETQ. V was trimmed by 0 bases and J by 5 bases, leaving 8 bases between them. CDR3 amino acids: CASSLAWLETQYF. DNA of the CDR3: TGCGCCAGCAGCTTGGCCTGGCTGGAGACCCAGTACTTC.

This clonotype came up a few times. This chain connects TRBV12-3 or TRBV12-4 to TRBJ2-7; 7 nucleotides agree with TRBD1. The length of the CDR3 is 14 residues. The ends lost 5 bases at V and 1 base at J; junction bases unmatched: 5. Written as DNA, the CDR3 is TGTGCCAGCAGTCGGAACAGGGGTTCCTACGAGCAGTACTTC. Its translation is CASSRNRGSYEQYF.

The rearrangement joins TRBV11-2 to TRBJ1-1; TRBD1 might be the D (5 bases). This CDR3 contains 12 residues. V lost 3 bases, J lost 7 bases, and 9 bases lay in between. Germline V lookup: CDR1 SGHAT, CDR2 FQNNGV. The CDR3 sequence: CASSFGGNEAFF. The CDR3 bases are TGTGCCAGCAGCTTCGGGGGTAATGAAGCTTTCTTT.

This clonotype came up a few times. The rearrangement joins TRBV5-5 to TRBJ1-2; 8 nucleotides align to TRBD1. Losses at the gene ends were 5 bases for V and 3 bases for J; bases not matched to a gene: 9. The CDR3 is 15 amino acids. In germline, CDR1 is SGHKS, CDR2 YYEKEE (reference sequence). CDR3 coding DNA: TGTGCCAGCAGTCTAAGTCCGGGACAGGACTATGGCTACACCTTC. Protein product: CASSLSPGQDYGYTF.

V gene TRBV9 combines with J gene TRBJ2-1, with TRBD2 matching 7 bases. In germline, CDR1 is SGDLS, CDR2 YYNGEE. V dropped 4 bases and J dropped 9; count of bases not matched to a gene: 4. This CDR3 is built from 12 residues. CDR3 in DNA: TGTGCCAGCAGCCCGGGACTATTTGAGCAGTTCTTC. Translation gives CASSPGLFEQFF.

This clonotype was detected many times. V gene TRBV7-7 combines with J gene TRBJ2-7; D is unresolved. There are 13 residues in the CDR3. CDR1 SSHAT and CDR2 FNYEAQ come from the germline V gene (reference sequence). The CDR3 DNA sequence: TGTGCTAGCAGCTTAGAGAATTCTTACGAGCAGTACGTC. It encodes CASSLENSYEQYV.